The 19 T cell receptor beta chains presented below share a single source sample, sequenced in a study of blood T cell repertoires in COVID-19 (dated by TCRdb to the early 2020s). Library generation was performed with the immunoSEQ multiplex PCR assay. Entries here come from immuneACCESS through TCRdb and include only in-frame sequences with V and J called. Some clones fail to appear in such tables; in the studies checked, an unresolved V gene covers under half of the shortfall, and the cause of the remainder is unknown. The table for this sample lists 130,000 to 150,000 clones; approximately 88% of them were counted only once. Less than 2% of the sample belongs to the ten largest clones. What was sequenced was peripheral blood. These receptors all come from a woman aged 50 to 60 with acute or convalescent COVID-19.

The genes are TRBV5-4 and TRBJ2-2; tentative D call: TRBD1 (5 bases). Germline CDR1 and CDR2: SGHNT and YYREEE (reference sequence). The CDR3 is 15 residues long. The germline V and J ends were trimmed by 2 bases and 1 base, with 9 bases remaining between them. The CDR3 sequence: CASSFGQGNTGELFF. The CDR3 region has the DNA TGTGCCAGCAGCTTCGGTCAGGGGAACACCGGGGAGCTGTTTTTT.

Comment on this clone: The junction departs from the called germline gene at one end, perhaps through a read error. The rearrangement uses TRBV24-1 and TRBJ1-2; 8 bases line up with TRBD1. The CDR3 totals 11 residues. Germline values: CDR1 KGHDR, CDR2 SFDVKD. CDR3 loop: CATEDRALLHF. In DNA form, the CDR3 reads TGTGCCACCGAGGACAGGGCTCTTCTCCATTTC.

The V and J genes are TRBV5-5 and TRBJ2-7; 12 bases fit TRBD1. Trimming at V came to 4 bases and at J to 5 bases, leaving 7 bases not matched to a gene. Germline CDR1 is SGHKS and CDR2 is YYEKEE (reference sequence). This CDR3 has 15 residues. The chain's CDR3 is CASSNPGTGGNEQYF. Written as DNA, the CDR3 is TGTGCCAGCAGCAACCCCGGGACAGGGGGCAACGAGCAGTACTTC.

The CDR3 region has the DNA TGTGCCAGCAGCCAAACTCGGTATGCTGACACCGGGGAGCTGTTTTTT. This sequence encodes CASSQTRYADTGELFF. V usage is TRBV9 and J usage is TRBJ2-2; no clear D gene. V dropped 4 bases and J dropped 3 bases, with 16 bases sitting between them. Germline lookup yields CDR1 SGDLS and CDR2 YYNGEE. The CDR3 contains 16 residues.

The chain links TRBV6-6 to TRBJ1-5; TRBD1 matches 8 bases. In germline, CDR1 is MNHNY, CDR2 SVGAGI (reference sequence). V was clipped by 3 bases and J by 5 bases; unmatched bases: 3. The CDR3 consists of 14 residues. The CDR3 bases are TGTGCCAGCAGTTATCCAGGGGGCGATCAGCCCCAGCATTTT. It codes for CASSYPGGDQPQHF.

The chain has TRBV7-9 and TRBJ2-7, with 8 nucleotides matching TRBD2. The CDR3 is 17 residues long. J lost 0 bases, V lost 8 bases, and 15 bases had no gene match. Germline V gene data show CDR1 as SEHNR and CDR2 as FQNEAQ (reference sequence). The CDR3 reads CASGPVKLADNSYEQYF. Written as DNA, the CDR3 is TGTGCCAGCGGGCCCGTAAAACTAGCGGATAACTCCTACGAGCAGTACTTC.

The chain joins TRBV12-3 or TRBV12-4 to TRBJ1-5; D unresolved. There are 13 residues in the CDR3. With 7 bases removed from V and 0 bases from J, the gap between germline ends came to 7 bases. Written as DNA, the CDR3 is TGTGCCAGCAATACTAATAGCAATCAGCCCCAGCATTTT. This codes for CASNTNSNQPQHF.

This clone was detected a few times. The chain recombines TRBV21-1 with TRBJ1-5; TRBD1, as called in the table, went unchecked against the DNA. TRBV21-1 has pseudogene status. The CDR3 contains 18 residues. CDR3 coding DNA: TGTGCCAGCTGGATTAGGGACAGGGAAGCAAGGCGCAATCAGCCCCAGCATTTT. This encodes CASWIRDREARRNQPQHF.

V is TRBV5-1 and J is TRBJ1-4, with D hard to call. The CDR3 loop spans 13 amino acids. Trimming removed 0 bases from V and 8 bases from J, with 8 bases in between. The germline CDR1 and CDR2 sequences are SGHRS and YFSETQ. This chain's CDR3 is CASSLAPGEKLFF. The CDR3 DNA reads as TGCGCCAGCAGCTTGGCCCCGGGAGAAAAACTGTTTTTT.

This clone was observed at least ten times. The chain combines TRBV6-5 with TRBJ1-2; maybe TRBD1 (5 bases). The CDR3 extends over 15 amino acids. Germline lookup yields CDR1 MNHEY and CDR2 SVGAGI. With 4 bases removed from V and 11 bases from J, the gap between germline ends came to 23 bases. CDR3 protein: CASSFRRWEAEGYTF. The CDR3 DNA is TGTGCCAGCAGTTTCCGGAGATGGGAGGCCGAGGGGTACACCTTC.

The rearrangement joins TRBV3-1 (or the pseudogene TRBV3-2) to TRBJ2-7; D uncertain. The germline CDR1 and CDR2 sequences are LGHDT and YNNKEL (reference sequence). The V end lost 0 bases, the J end lost 10 bases, and 7 bases lay between the germline ends. The CDR3 spans 11 residues. The CDR3: CASSQDLSQYF. The DNA for the CDR3 is TGTGCCAGCAGCCAAGATCTATCACAGTACTTC.

The V gene is TRBV4-1, the J gene TRBJ2-1; D perhaps matches TRBD2 (5 bases). Germline values: CDR1 MGHRA, CDR2 YSYEKL. V gave up 0 bases and J gave up 1 base, with 10 bases separating them. This CDR3 comprises 16 residues. CDR3 loop: CASSQEASLSYNEQFF. As DNA, the CDR3 is TGCGCCAGCAGCCAAGAAGCTAGCCTATCCTACAATGAGCAGTTCTTC.

The gene calls are TRBV28 and TRBJ1-6; tentative D call: TRBD1 (5 bases). Germline V gene sequence: CDR1 MDHEN, CDR2 SYDVKM. This CDR3 region has 16 residues. The V and J ends lost 6 bases and 0 bases respectively, with 12 bases between them. The CDR3 DNA follows: TGTGCCAGCAGCGATGGGGGGGGCTCCTATAATTCACCCCTCCACTTT. As protein: CASSDGGGSYNSPLHF.

The chain employs TRBV19 and TRBJ1-5; 8 bases line up with TRBD1. Trimming at V came to 6 bases and at J to 6 bases, leaving 10 bases not matched to a gene. Germline V gene lookup returns CDR1 LNHDA and CDR2 SQIVND (reference sequence). The CDR3 totals 15 residues. The CDR3 spells CASSDSGGRSQPQHF. The CDR3 region has the DNA TGTGCCAGTAGCGACTCAGGGGGCCGGAGTCAGCCCCAGCATTTT.

V gene TRBV28 combines with J gene TRBJ1-4; 7 nucleotides match TRBD1. The CDR3 sequence is 18 residues long. V shed 3 bases, J shed 0 bases, and the junction held 10 bases outside the gene matches. Germline-derived CDR1 and CDR2 are MDHEN and SYDVKM. CDR3 nucleotides: TGTGCCAGCAGTTTTTATCGGACAGGTTGGGCAACTAATGAAAAACTGTTTTTT. Protein sequence: CASSFYRTGWATNEKLFF.

This rearrangement joins TRBV7-3 to TRBJ1-2; 8 bases agree with TRBD1. In germline, CDR1 is SGHTA, CDR2 FQGTGA. The CDR3 extends over 16 amino acids. The trim removed 4 bases at V and 0 bases at J, leaving 7 bases unmatched. This CDR3 reads CASSSQGEGANYGYTF. The CDR3 DNA follows: TGTGCCAGCAGCTCACAGGGGGAAGGGGCTAACTATGGCTACACCTTC.

This clone was detected only a few times. J is TRBJ1-2 and V is TRBV6-1; D may be TRBD1 (6 bases). V was shortened by 3 bases and J by 8 bases, with 16 bases between the two germline ends. CDR1 MNHNS and CDR2 SASEGT come from the germline V gene. There are 14 residues in the CDR3. DNA of the CDR3: TGTGCCAGCAGTGAGGCAGGGGATAGTGACGGCTACACCTTC. Protein sequence: CASSEAGDSDGYTF.

The chain employs TRBV9 and TRBJ2-3, with D possibly matching TRBD2 (6 bases). The CDR3 sequence is 14 residues long. Germline CDR1 reads SGDLS; CDR2 reads YYNGEE. V lost 0 bases and J 5 bases, leaving 10 bases between the germline ends. The CDR3 is CASSVGSAGDTQYF. The CDR3, as DNA: TGTGCCAGCAGCGTAGGATCAGCGGGAGATACGCAGTATTTT.

The chain employs TRBV2 and TRBJ1-1, with D possibly matching TRBD1 (6 bases). CDR1 and CDR2 (germline): SNHLY, FYNNEI. V was cut by 10 bases and J by 1 base, with 13 bases left in between. The CDR3 is 13 residues long. CDR3 DNA: TGTGCCAACCAACAGGGAGAGAACACTGAAGCTTTCTTT. Amino acids: CANQQGENTEAFF.